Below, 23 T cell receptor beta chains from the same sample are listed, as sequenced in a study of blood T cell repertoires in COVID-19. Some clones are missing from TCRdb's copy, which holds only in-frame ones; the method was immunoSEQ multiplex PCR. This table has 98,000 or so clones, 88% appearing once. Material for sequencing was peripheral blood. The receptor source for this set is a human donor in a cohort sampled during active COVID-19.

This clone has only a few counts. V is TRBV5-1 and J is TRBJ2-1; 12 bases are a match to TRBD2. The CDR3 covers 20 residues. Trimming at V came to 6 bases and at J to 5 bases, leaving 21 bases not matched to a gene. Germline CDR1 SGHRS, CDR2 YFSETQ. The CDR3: CASIPHGTSGLRTQNNEQFF. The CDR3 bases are TGCGCCAGCATCCCGCACGGGACTAGCGGGCTGCGCACCCAAAACAATGAGCAGTTCTTC.

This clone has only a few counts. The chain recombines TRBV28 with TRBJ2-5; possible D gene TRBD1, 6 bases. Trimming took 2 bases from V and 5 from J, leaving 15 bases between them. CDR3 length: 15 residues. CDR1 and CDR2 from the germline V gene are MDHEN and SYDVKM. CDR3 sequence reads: CASSLRYRVLETQYF. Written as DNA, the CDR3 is TGTGCCAGCAGTTTACGATACAGGGTTTTGGAGACCCAGTACTTC.

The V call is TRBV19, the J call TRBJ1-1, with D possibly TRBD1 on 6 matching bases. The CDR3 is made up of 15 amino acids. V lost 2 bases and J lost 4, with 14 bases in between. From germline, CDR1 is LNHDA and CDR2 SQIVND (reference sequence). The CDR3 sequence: CASSISRGGSTEAFF. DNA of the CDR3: TGTGCCAGTAGTATATCGAGGGGGGGATCCACTGAAGCTTTCTTT.

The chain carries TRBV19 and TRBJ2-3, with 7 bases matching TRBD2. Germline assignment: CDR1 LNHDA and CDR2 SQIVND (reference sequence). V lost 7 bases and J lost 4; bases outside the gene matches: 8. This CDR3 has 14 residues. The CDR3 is CASNRGLVPDTQYF. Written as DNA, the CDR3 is TGTGCCAGTAACCGAGGACTAGTTCCAGATACGCAGTATTTT.

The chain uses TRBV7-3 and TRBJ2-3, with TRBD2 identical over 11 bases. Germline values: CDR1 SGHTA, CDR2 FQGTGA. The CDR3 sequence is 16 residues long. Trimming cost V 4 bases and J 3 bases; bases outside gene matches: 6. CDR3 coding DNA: TGTGCCAGCAGCTCCAGTACTAGCGGGAGTACAGATACGCAGTATTTT. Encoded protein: CASSSSTSGSTDTQYF.

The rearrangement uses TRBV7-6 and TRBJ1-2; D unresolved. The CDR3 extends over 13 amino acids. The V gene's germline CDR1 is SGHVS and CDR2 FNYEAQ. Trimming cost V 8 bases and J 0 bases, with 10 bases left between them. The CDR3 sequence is CASRGGPNYGYTF. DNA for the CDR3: TGTGCCAGCCGAGGAGGGCCTAACTATGGCTACACCTTC. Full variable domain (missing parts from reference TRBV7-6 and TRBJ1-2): GAGVSQSPRYKVTKRGQDVALRCDPISGHVSLYWYRQALGQGPEFLTYFNYEAQQDKSGLPNDRFSAERPEGSISTLTIQRTEQRDSAMYRCASRGGPNYGYTFGSGTRLTVV.

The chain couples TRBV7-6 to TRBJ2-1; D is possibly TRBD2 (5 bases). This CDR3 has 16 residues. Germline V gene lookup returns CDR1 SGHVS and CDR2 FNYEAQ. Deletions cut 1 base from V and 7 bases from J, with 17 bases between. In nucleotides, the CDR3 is TGTGCCAGCAGCTTAGTAGCCCCGGTCCGGGAAAATGAGCAGTTCTTC. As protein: CASSLVAPVRENEQFF.

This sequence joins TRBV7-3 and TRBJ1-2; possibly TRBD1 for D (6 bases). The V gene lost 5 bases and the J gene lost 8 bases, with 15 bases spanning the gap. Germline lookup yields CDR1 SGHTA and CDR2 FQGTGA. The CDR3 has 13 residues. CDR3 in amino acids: CASSPQGVGGYTF. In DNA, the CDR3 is TGTGCCAGCAGCCCACAGGGAGTCGGCGGCTACACCTTC.

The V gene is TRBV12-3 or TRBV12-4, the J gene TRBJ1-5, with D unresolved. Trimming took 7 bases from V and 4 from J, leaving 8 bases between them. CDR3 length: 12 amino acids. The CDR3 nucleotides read TGTGCCAGCACGGGATGGAATCAGCCCCAGCATTTT. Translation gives CASTGWNQPQHF.

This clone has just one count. This chain's CDR3 is CASSARLAGEGEQYF. In DNA, the CDR3 is TGCGCCAGCAGCGCCCGACTAGCGGGAGAAGGCGAGCAGTACTTC. The chain is built from TRBV5-1 and TRBJ2-7, with 12 bases that match TRBD2. Unmatched junction bases numbered 8, after V lost 4 bases and J lost 6 bases. From germline, CDR1 is SGHRS and CDR2 YFSETQ. The CDR3 sequence is 15 residues long. The full variable domain, in which reference TRBV5-1 and TRBJ2-7 provide the parts outside the CDR3, is KAGVTQTPRYLIKTRGQQVTLSCSPISGHRSVSWYQQTPGQGLQFLFEYFSETQRNKGNFPGRFSGRQFSNSRSEMNVSTLELGDSALYLCASSARLAGEGEQYFGPGTRLTVT.

In DNA, the CDR3 is TGTGCCAGCAGCCAAGACCCTAGCGGGAGTGCGGGAGAGACCCAGTACTTC. As protein: CASSQDPSGSAGETQYF. This chain connects TRBV3-1 (or the pseudogene TRBV3-2) to TRBJ2-5; TRBD2 matches 10 bases. The V segment lost 0 bases and the J segment 4 bases; nucleotides outside the gene matches: 8. Germline V lookup: CDR1 LGHDT, CDR2 YNNKEL (reference sequence). The CDR3 is made up of 17 amino acids.

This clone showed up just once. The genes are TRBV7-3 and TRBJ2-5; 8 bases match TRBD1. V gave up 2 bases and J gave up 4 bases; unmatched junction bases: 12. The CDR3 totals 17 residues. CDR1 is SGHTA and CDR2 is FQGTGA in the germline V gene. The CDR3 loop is CASSLVGQGAVGETQYF. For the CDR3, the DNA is TGTGCCAGCAGCTTAGTGGGTCAGGGGGCGGTCGGAGAGACCCAGTACTTC.

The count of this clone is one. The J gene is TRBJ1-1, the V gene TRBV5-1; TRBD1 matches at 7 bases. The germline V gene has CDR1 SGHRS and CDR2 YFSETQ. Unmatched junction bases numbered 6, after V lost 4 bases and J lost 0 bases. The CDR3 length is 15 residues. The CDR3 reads CASSGGDRVNTEAFF. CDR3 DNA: TGCGCCAGCAGCGGGGGCGACAGGGTGAACACTGAAGCTTTCTTT.

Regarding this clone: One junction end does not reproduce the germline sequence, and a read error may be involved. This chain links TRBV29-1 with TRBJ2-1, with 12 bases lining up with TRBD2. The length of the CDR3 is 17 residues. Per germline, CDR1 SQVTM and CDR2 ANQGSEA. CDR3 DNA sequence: TGCAGCGTAGAAGGACTAGCGGGAAAAGGGTACTACAATGAGCAGTTCTTC. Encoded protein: CSVEGLAGKGYYNEQFF.

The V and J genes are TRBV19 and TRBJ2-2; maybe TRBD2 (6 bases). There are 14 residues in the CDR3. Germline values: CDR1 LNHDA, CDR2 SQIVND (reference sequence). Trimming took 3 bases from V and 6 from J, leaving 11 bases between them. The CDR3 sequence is CASSMGTWPGELFF. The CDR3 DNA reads TGTGCCAGTAGTATGGGGACTTGGCCCGGGGAGCTGTTTTTT.

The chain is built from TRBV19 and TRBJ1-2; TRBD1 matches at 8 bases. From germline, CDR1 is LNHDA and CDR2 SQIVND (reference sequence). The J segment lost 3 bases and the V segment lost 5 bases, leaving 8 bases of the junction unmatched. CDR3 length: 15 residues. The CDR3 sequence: CASSEQGGPHYGYTF. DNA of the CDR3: TGTGCCAGTAGTGAACAGGGGGGTCCTCACTATGGCTACACCTTC.

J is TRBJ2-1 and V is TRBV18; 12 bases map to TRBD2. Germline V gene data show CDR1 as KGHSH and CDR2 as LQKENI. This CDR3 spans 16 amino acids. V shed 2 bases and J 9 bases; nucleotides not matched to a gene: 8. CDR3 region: CASSPWTSGMGFEQFF. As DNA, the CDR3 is TGTGCCAGCTCACCATGGACTAGCGGGATGGGCTTTGAGCAGTTCTTC. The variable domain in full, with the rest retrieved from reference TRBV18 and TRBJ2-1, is NAGVMQNPRHLVRRRGQEARLRCSPMKGHSHVYWYRQLPEEGLKFMVYLQKENIIDESGMPKERFSAEFPKEGPSILRIQQVVRGDSAAYFCASSPWTSGMGFEQFFGPGTRLTVL.

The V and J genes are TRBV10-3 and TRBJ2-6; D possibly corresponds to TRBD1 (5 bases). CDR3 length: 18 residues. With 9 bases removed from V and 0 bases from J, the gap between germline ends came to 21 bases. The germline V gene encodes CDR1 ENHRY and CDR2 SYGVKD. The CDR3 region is CAIRRQPGPYSGANVLTF. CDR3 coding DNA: TGTGCCATAAGAAGACAGCCAGGACCGTACTCTGGGGCCAACGTCCTGACTTTC.

CDR3 sequence (DNA): TGTGCCAGCAGCCAAGATGCCCGGTATGCTTTCTTT. The encoded protein is CASSQDARYAFF. The chain recombines TRBV3-1 (or the pseudogene TRBV3-2) with TRBJ1-1; D call uncertain. V was shortened by 0 bases and J by 11 bases, with 10 bases between the two germline ends. This CDR3 contains 12 residues. The germline CDR1 and CDR2 sequences are LGHDT and YNNKEL (reference sequence).

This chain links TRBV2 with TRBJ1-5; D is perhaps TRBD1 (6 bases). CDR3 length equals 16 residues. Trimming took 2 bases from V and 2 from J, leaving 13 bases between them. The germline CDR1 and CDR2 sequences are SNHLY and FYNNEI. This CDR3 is CASSEPTGSGNQPQHF. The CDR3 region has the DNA TGTGCCAGCAGTGAACCGACAGGTAGCGGCAATCAGCCCCAGCATTTT.

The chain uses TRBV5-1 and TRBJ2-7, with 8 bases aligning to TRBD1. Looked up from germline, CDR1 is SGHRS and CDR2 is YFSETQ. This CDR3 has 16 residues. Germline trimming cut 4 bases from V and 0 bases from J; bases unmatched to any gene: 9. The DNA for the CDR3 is TGCGCCAGCAGCGAAGCACCTACAGGGGGCTCCTACGAGCAGTACTTC. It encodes CASSEAPTGGSYEQYF.

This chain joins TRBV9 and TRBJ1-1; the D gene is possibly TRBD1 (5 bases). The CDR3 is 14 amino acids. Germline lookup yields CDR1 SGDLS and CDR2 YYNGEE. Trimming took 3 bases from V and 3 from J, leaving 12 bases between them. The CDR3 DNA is TGTGCCAGCAGCGCGGGGGGGTTCGACACTGAAGCTTTCTTT. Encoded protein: CASSAGGFDTEAFF. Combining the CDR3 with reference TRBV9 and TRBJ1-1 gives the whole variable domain DSGVTQTPKHLITATGQRVTLRCSPRSGDLSVYWYQQSLDQGLQFLIQYYNGEERAKGNILERFSAQQFPDLHSELNLSSLELGDSALYFCASSAGGFDTEAFFGQGTRLTVV.

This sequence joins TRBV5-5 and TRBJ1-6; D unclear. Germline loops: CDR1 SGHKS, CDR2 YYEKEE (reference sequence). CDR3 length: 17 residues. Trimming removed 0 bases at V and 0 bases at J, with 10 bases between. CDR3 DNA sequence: TGTGCCAGCAGCTTGGGGCAGGCCGACTCCTATAATTCACCCCTCCACTTT. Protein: CASSLGQADSYNSPLHF.